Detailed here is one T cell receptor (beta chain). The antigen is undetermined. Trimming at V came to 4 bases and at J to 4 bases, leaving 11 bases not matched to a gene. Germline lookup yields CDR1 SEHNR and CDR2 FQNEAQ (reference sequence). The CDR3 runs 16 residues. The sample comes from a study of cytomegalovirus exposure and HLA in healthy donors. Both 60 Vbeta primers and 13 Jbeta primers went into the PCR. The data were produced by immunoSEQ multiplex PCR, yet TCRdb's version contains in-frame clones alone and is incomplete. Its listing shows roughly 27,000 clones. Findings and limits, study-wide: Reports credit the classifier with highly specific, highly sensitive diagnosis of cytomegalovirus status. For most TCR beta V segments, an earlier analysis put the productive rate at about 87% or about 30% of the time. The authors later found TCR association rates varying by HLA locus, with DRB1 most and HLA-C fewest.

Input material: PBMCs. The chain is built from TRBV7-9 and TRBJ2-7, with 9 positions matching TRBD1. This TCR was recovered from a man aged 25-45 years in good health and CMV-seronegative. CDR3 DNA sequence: TGTGCCAGCAGCTCAAGTCCCGGGACAGGGAGGTACGAGCAGTACTTC. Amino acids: CASSSSPGTGRYEQYF. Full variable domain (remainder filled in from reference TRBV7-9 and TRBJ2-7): DTGVSQNPRHKITKRGQNVTFRCDPISEHNRLYWYRQTLGQGPEFLTYFQNEAQLEKSRLLSDRFSAERPKGSFSTLEIQRTEQGDSAMYLCASSSSPGTGRYEQYFGPGTRLTVT.